Listed here are 7 T cell receptor beta chains from one sample, sequenced in a study of blood T cell repertoires in COVID-19. Repertoires were generated with immunoSEQ multiplex PCR, while TCRdb's copy carries only in-frame clones and drops some. The sample includes tens of thousands of clones, around nine tenths of them seen just once. Sample: peripheral blood. Source of these receptors: a man aged 55 to 70 with acute or convalescent COVID-19.

The chain uses TRBV2 and TRBJ1-5; no clear D. V was cut by 2 bases and J by 0 bases, with 11 bases left in between. The CDR3 is 16 residues long. Germline CDR1 and CDR2: SNHLY and FYNNEI. CDR3 bases: TGTGCCAGCAGTGAATATGGGCAGTATAGCAATCAGCCCCAGCATTTT. Protein product: CASSEYGQYSNQPQHF.

The V call is TRBV5-5, the J call TRBJ1-3; D is perhaps TRBD1 (6 bases). Trimming took 2 bases from V and 4 from J, leaving 7 bases between them. The germline V gene has CDR1 SGHKS and CDR2 YYEKEE (reference sequence). The CDR3 contains 13 residues. CDR3 sequence reads: CASSFTGGNTIYF. The CDR3 DNA reads as TGTGCCAGCAGCTTCACAGGGGGAAACACCATATATTTT.

The rearrangement joins TRBV5-6 to TRBJ1-2; 8 bases are shared with TRBD1. The CDR3 runs 16 residues. V lost 2 bases, J lost 5 bases, and 11 bases stayed unmatched. Germline V CDR1 and CDR2: SGHDT, YYEEEE. Here the CDR3 DNA reads TGTGCCAGCAGCTTACAGGGGGACCTTACTACGTATGGCTACACCTTC. Translation: CASSLQGDLTTYGYTF.

This chain connects TRBV4-3 to TRBJ1-5; D is unresolved. CDR1 is LGHNA and CDR2 is YSLEER in the germline V gene. The CDR3 is 14 residues long. Trimming removed 1 base from V and 1 base from J, with 5 bases in between. CDR3: CASSQGESNQPQHF. Written as DNA, the CDR3 is TGCGCCAGCAGCCAAGGTGAGAGCAATCAGCCCCAGCATTTT.

This sequence joins TRBV5-1 and TRBJ2-1; D remains ambiguous. V lost 0 bases to trimming and J lost 7 bases, with 11 bases between them. CDR1 and CDR2 (germline): SGHRS, YFSETQ. This CDR3 has 14 amino acids. The CDR3 spells CASSLEAPRNEQFF. The CDR3, as DNA: TGCGCCAGCAGCTTGGAAGCTCCCCGAAATGAGCAGTTCTTC.

This rearrangement joins TRBV5-5 to TRBJ1-1; perhaps TRBD1 as D (6 bases). V was trimmed by 2 bases and J by 7 bases, leaving 15 bases between them. Germline V gene lookup returns CDR1 SGHKS and CDR2 YYEKEE (reference sequence). The CDR3 runs 14 residues. The CDR3 nucleotides read TGTGCCAGCAGCTTATTGCAGGGGCTGGGTGAAGCTTTCTTT. It encodes CASSLLQGLGEAFF.

The chain has TRBV5-1 and TRBJ2-1, with 7 positions matching TRBD1. CDR3 length: 14 amino acids. CDR1 and CDR2 from the germline V gene are SGHRS and YFSETQ. The V and J ends lost 4 bases and 5 bases, in that order; junction bases with no gene match: 6. The CDR3 DNA follows: TGCGCCAGCAGCCCGGGCCAGGGGGACAATGAGCAGTTCTTC. Residues: CASSPGQGDNEQFF.